The rows below give T cell receptor beta chains drawn from one sample of a study of shared clonotypes between healthy human individuals. The protocol was immunoSEQ multiplex PCR, while the TCRdb copy is restricted to in-frame clones and leaves out a portion. The data contain approximately 2,200,000 clones, about 92% of them singletons. Sequencing was done on a sample of naive CD8+ T cells from PBMCs. The receptors were gathered from a man younger than 35 in good health. Some clones in this sample may be carry-over from other donors' samples. Each CDR3 is given with its conserved first and last residue. Fields, in order: J gene, clone size, D gene, V gene, CDR3 length, CDR3 protein, CDR3 DNA. A D gene is named only where the DNA matches it firmly. Expanded clones get a size class; other rows say once, few or many, or leave the size out.

J gene: TRBJ2-2; clone size: .; D gene: .; V gene: TRBV4-1; CDR3 length: 16; CDR3 protein: CASSQATLTAAGELFF; CDR3 DNA: TGCGCCAGCAGCCAAGCCACACTGACAGCCGCGGGGGAGCTGTTTTTT
J gene: TRBJ2-5; clone size: .; D gene: .; V gene: TRBV9; CDR3 length: 15; CDR3 protein: CASSVGWSEQETQYF; CDR3 DNA: TGTGCCAGCAGCGTAGGGTGGTCAGAACAAGAGACCCAGTACTTC
J gene: TRBJ1-2; clone size: .; D gene: TRBD1; V gene: TRBV13; CDR3 length: 17; CDR3 protein: CASSLLSVQGARYGYTF; CDR3 DNA: TGTGCCAGCAGCTTGTTGAGCGTACAGGGGGCGAGGTATGGCTACACCTTC
J gene: TRBJ1-1; clone size: .; D gene: .; V gene: TRBV11-3; CDR3 length: 13; CDR3 protein: CASKGPGNTEAFF; CDR3 DNA: TGTGCCAGCAAAGGTCCCGGGAACACTGAAGCTTTCTTT
J gene: TRBJ1-5; clone size: .; D gene: .; V gene: TRBV7-8; CDR3 length: 13; CDR3 protein: CASSLDNSGPQHF; CDR3 DNA: TGTGCCAGCAGCCTCGATAACTCAGGGCCCCAGCATTTT
J gene: TRBJ2-1; clone size: once; D gene: .; V gene: TRBV2; CDR3 length: 17; CDR3 protein: CASRFVPPGHRPSEQFF; CDR3 DNA: TGTGCCAGCAGATTTGTCCCCCCGGGACACCGCCCCAGTGAGCAGTTCTTC
J gene: TRBJ2-1; clone size: .; D gene: .; V gene: TRBV10-2; CDR3 length: 13; CDR3 protein: CASSGSSVAEQFF; CDR3 DNA: TGCGCCAGCAGCGGGAGTTCGGTCGCTGAGCAGTTCTTC
J gene: TRBJ2-5; clone size: .; D gene: .; V gene: TRBV7-8; CDR3 length: 10; CDR3 protein: CASRQETQYF; CDR3 DNA: TGTGCCAGCCGTCAGGAGACCCAGTACTTC
J gene: TRBJ2-1; clone size: .; D gene: .; V gene: TRBV4-1; CDR3 length: 15; CDR3 protein: CASSQAPPWYNEQFF; CDR3 DNA: TGCGCCAGCAGCCAAGCCCCCCCGTGGTACAATGAGCAGTTCTTC
J gene: TRBJ1-4; clone size: .; D gene: .; V gene: TRBV28; CDR3 length: 18; CDR3 protein: CASSYSLDSTASNEKLFF; CDR3 DNA: TGTGCCAGCAGTTATTCTTTGGACAGTACCGCAAGTAATGAAAAACTGTTTTTT
J gene: TRBJ2-2; clone size: .; D gene: .; V gene: TRBV7-3; CDR3 length: 15; CDR3 protein: CASSLSVGNTGELFF; CDR3 DNA: TGTGCCAGCAGCTTAAGCGTTGGAAACACCGGGGAGCTGTTTTTT
J gene: TRBJ2-6; clone size: .; D gene: .; V gene: TRBV13; CDR3 length: 15; CDR3 protein: CASSSSGSGANVLTF; CDR3 DNA: TGTGCCAGCAGCTCCAGCGGATCTGGGGCCAACGTCCTGACTTTC
J gene: TRBJ2-7; clone size: .; D gene: .; V gene: TRBV29-1; CDR3 length: 11; CDR3 protein: CSVGFPYEQYF; CDR3 DNA: TGCAGCGTTGGCTTCCCCTACGAGCAGTACTTC
J gene: TRBJ2-7; clone size: .; D gene: .; V gene: TRBV19; CDR3 length: 16; CDR3 protein: CASSPIDAGLLAEQYF; CDR3 DNA: TGTGCCAGTAGCCCCATCGATGCGGGGTTGCTGGCCGAGCAGTACTTC
J gene: TRBJ2-1; clone size: few; D gene: .; V gene: TRBV19; CDR3 length: 16; CDR3 protein: CASSMSTGDNYNEQFF; CDR3 DNA: TGTGCCAGTAGTATGTCTACTGGGGATAACTACAATGAGCAGTTCTTC
J gene: TRBJ1-5; clone size: .; D gene: .; V gene: TRBV5-6; CDR3 length: 15; CDR3 protein: CASSLATGYNQPQHF; CDR3 DNA: TGTGCCAGCAGCTTGGCAACAGGGTACAATCAGCCCCAGCATTTT
J gene: TRBJ2-1; clone size: .; D gene: .; V gene: TRBV28; CDR3 length: 13; CDR3 protein: CASSLQGRNEQFF; CDR3 DNA: TGTGCCAGCAGTTTACAGGGGAGGAATGAGCAGTTCTTC
J gene: TRBJ1-2; clone size: .; D gene: TRBD1; V gene: TRBV9; CDR3 length: 12; CDR3 protein: CASSATGDGYTF; CDR3 DNA: TGTGCCAGCAGCGCGACAGGGGATGGCTACACCTTC
J gene: TRBJ1-1; clone size: .; D gene: .; V gene: TRBV6-6; CDR3 length: 14; CDR3 protein: CASSPTGLNTEAFF; CDR3 DNA: TGTGCCAGCAGCCCGACAGGACTGAACACTGAAGCTTTCTTT
J gene: TRBJ2-7; clone size: .; D gene: TRBD1; V gene: TRBV7-8; CDR3 length: 16; CDR3 protein: CASSQYRGPFSYEQYF; CDR3 DNA: TGTGCCAGCAGTCAATACAGGGGGCCCTTCTCCTACGAGCAGTACTTC
J gene: TRBJ2-7; clone size: .; D gene: .; V gene: TRBV10-3; CDR3 length: 14; CDR3 protein: CAISDGLSSYEQYF; CDR3 DNA: TGTGCCATCAGTGACGGACTTAGCTCCTACGAGCAGTACTTC
J gene: TRBJ1-2; clone size: .; D gene: .; V gene: TRBV7-9; CDR3 length: 16; CDR3 protein: CASSPAPGEYRYGYTF; CDR3 DNA: TGTGCCAGCAGCCCCGCTCCTGGGGAATACCGCTATGGCTACACCTTC
J gene: TRBJ2-7; clone size: .; D gene: .; V gene: TRBV5-6; CDR3 length: 14; CDR3 protein: CASSLLSRSYEQYF; CDR3 DNA: TGTGCCAGCAGCTTGCTATCCAGGTCCTACGAGCAGTACTTC
J gene: TRBJ2-6; clone size: .; D gene: .; V gene: TRBV19; CDR3 length: 16; CDR3 protein: CASSIWRGAGANVLTF; CDR3 DNA: TGTGCCAGTAGTATATGGCGAGGGGCTGGGGCCAACGTCCTGACTTTC
J gene: TRBJ2-7; clone size: .; D gene: TRBD2; V gene: TRBV5-6; CDR3 length: 14; CDR3 protein: CASNLREGSSEQYF; CDR3 DNA: TGTGCCAGCAACTTACGGGAGGGAAGTAGCGAGCAGTACTTC
J gene: TRBJ1-1; clone size: .; D gene: .; V gene: TRBV7-2; CDR3 length: 17; CDR3 protein: CASSHPPRSLLHTEAFF; CDR3 DNA: TGTGCCAGCAGTCACCCCCCGCGTTCCCTGCTCCACACTGAAGCTTTCTTT
J gene: TRBJ2-7; clone size: .; D gene: TRBD1; V gene: TRBV29-1; CDR3 length: 14; CDR3 protein: CSVRSDRAPYEQYF; CDR3 DNA: TGCAGCGTTAGATCTGACAGGGCTCCCTACGAGCAGTACTTC
J gene: TRBJ2-7; clone size: .; D gene: TRBD2; V gene: TRBV6-4; CDR3 length: 14; CDR3 protein: CASSDKAGGIEQYF; CDR3 DNA: TGTGCCAGCAGTGATAAAGCGGGAGGTATCGAGCAGTACTTC
J gene: TRBJ2-1; clone size: .; D gene: TRBD2; V gene: TRBV12-5; CDR3 length: 15; CDR3 protein: CASGSRTSGGNEQFF; CDR3 DNA: TGTGCTAGTGGTTCCCGGACTAGCGGCGGCAATGAGCAGTTCTTC
J gene: TRBJ2-7; clone size: .; D gene: TRBD2; V gene: TRBV4-3; CDR3 length: 15; CDR3 protein: CASSQALAGTYEQYF; CDR3 DNA: TGCGCCAGCAGCCAAGCGCTAGCGGGTACCTACGAGCAGTACTTC
J gene: TRBJ1-5; clone size: .; D gene: .; V gene: TRBV19; CDR3 length: 14; CDR3 protein: CASTTNGGSQPQHF; CDR3 DNA: TGTGCCAGTACCACTAATGGGGGCTCGCAGCCCCAGCATTTT
J gene: TRBJ1-2; clone size: .; D gene: TRBD1; V gene: TRBV9; CDR3 length: 14; CDR3 protein: CASSPGTVYYGYTF; CDR3 DNA: TGTGCCAGCAGCCCAGGGACAGTTTACTATGGCTACACCTTC
J gene: TRBJ2-7; clone size: once; D gene: TRBD2; V gene: TRBV2; CDR3 length: 15; CDR3 protein: CASTRTPGGAREQYF; CDR3 DNA: TGTGCCAGCACGCGAACTCCGGGGGGGGCTCGTGAGCAGTACTTC
J gene: TRBJ1-2; clone size: .; D gene: .; V gene: TRBV19; CDR3 length: 17; CDR3 protein: CASSIDLEGFDRDGYTF; CDR3 DNA: TGTGCCAGTAGTATAGATTTGGAGGGGTTTGACAGAGATGGCTACACCTTC
J gene: TRBJ2-7; clone size: .; D gene: .; V gene: TRBV7-9; CDR3 length: 13; CDR3 protein: CASGIGPTYEQYF; CDR3 DNA: TGTGCCAGCGGCATAGGTCCTACCTACGAGCAGTACTTC
J gene: TRBJ2-2; clone size: .; D gene: .; V gene: TRBV4-1; CDR3 length: 17; CDR3 protein: CASSQRGLETNTGELFF; CDR3 DNA: TGCGCCAGCAGTCAGAGAGGACTGGAAACGAACACCGGGGAGCTGTTTTTT
J gene: TRBJ1-1; clone size: .; D gene: .; V gene: TRBV6-6; CDR3 length: 16; CDR3 protein: CASSYHSVGPNTEAFF; CDR3 DNA: TGTGCCAGCAGTTACCATTCTGTAGGACCGAACACTGAAGCTTTCTTT
J gene: TRBJ2-6; clone size: .; D gene: .; V gene: TRBV19; CDR3 length: 19; CDR3 protein: CASSPGGRQQGPGANVLTF; CDR3 DNA: TGTGCCAGTAGTCCCGGCGGTCGGCAACAGGGTCCTGGGGCCAACGTCCTGACTTTC
J gene: TRBJ1-2; clone size: .; D gene: .; V gene: TRBV7-9; CDR3 length: 13; CDR3 protein: CASSESGDYGYTF; CDR3 DNA: TGTGCCAGCAGCGAAAGCGGCGACTATGGCTACACCTTC
J gene: TRBJ2-1; clone size: .; D gene: .; V gene: TRBV6-6; CDR3 length: 12; CDR3 protein: CASTLDQAEQFF; CDR3 DNA: TGTGCCAGCACCCTAGACCAGGCGGAGCAGTTCTTC
J gene: TRBJ1-1; clone size: .; D gene: .; V gene: TRBV7-7; CDR3 length: 13; CDR3 protein: CASSLARGTEAFF; CDR3 DNA: TGTGCCAGCAGCTTAGCTCGGGGCACTGAAGCTTTCTTT
J gene: TRBJ2-7; clone size: .; D gene: .; V gene: TRBV28; CDR3 length: 14; CDR3 protein: CATSPAGYSYEQYF; CDR3 DNA: TGTGCCACCTCCCCTGCGGGGTACTCCTACGAGCAGTACTTC
J gene: TRBJ2-5; clone size: .; D gene: TRBD2; V gene: TRBV5-5; CDR3 length: 13; CDR3 protein: CASSTSGSWGQYF; CDR3 DNA: TGTGCCAGCAGCACGAGCGGGAGCTGGGGCCAGTACTTC
J gene: TRBJ1-2; clone size: .; D gene: .; V gene: TRBV5-6; CDR3 length: 15; CDR3 protein: CASSHPGLTNYGYTF; CDR3 DNA: TGTGCCAGCAGCCACCCAGGTCTGACTAACTATGGCTACACCTTC
J gene: TRBJ2-5; clone size: .; D gene: .; V gene: TRBV28; CDR3 length: 14; CDR3 protein: CASSFPPRTKTQYF; CDR3 DNA: TGTGCCAGCAGTTTCCCCCCTCGAACAAAGACCCAGTACTTC
J gene: TRBJ2-1; clone size: .; D gene: .; V gene: TRBV7-6; CDR3 length: 11; CDR3 protein: CASTFQDEQFF; CDR3 DNA: TGTGCCAGCACCTTTCAGGATGAGCAGTTCTTC
J gene: TRBJ2-5; clone size: .; D gene: TRBD2; V gene: TRBV28; CDR3 length: 18; CDR3 protein: CASTGLAGAGFKQETQYF; CDR3 DNA: TGTGCCAGCACCGGACTAGCGGGAGCAGGGTTTAAACAAGAGACCCAGTACTTC
J gene: TRBJ1-2; clone size: .; D gene: TRBD1; V gene: TRBV5-4; CDR3 length: 14; CDR3 protein: CASSWDRGRAGYTF; CDR3 DNA: TGTGCCAGCAGCTGGGACAGGGGGCGGGCTGGCTACACCTTC
J gene: TRBJ2-3; clone size: .; D gene: .; V gene: TRBV5-1; CDR3 length: 16; CDR3 protein: CASNWVVADLSDTQYF; CDR3 DNA: TGCGCCAGCAACTGGGTAGTAGCGGACCTCTCAGATACGCAGTATTTT
J gene: TRBJ1-4; clone size: once; D gene: TRBD1; V gene: TRBV7-9; CDR3 length: 14; CDR3 protein: CASNRGTGDEKLFF; CDR3 DNA: TGTGCCAGCAATCGAGGGACAGGGGATGAAAAACTGTTTTTT
J gene: TRBJ1-1; clone size: .; D gene: .; V gene: TRBV27; CDR3 length: 12; CDR3 protein: CATGTGNLNAFF; CDR3 DNA: TGTGCCACCGGGACGGGAAATCTGAATGCTTTCTTT
J gene: TRBJ2-7; clone size: few; D gene: .; V gene: TRBV19; CDR3 length: 15; CDR3 protein: CASRTGHGAVHEQYF; CDR3 DNA: TGTGCCAGTAGAACAGGACACGGGGCCGTCCACGAGCAGTACTTC